The rows below give T cell receptor beta chains drawn from one sample of a study of blood T cell repertoires in COVID-19. Here immunoSEQ multiplex PCR was the method, and the copy in TCRdb shows in-frame clones only, minus some. The sample includes 250,000 or so clones, about 90% of them seen just once. The sequencing input was PBMCs or T cells enriched from blood (not recorded which). The receptor source for this set is a woman in her thirties or forties who had been exposed to COVID-19. The CDR3 runs from the conserved cysteine through the conserved F or W. The order of the fields is V gene, clone size, CDR3 protein. A clone size is listed for some rows: how often the clone was seen (once, few, many), or a class if it is expanded.

>TRBV18|NA
CASSPNTGISGYTF
>TRBV18|few
CASSPLGGNTEAFF
>TRBV25-1|NA
CASLKGGDTEAFF
>TRBV7-2|once
CASSRQGSIGYTF
>TRBV5-1|NA
CASSKAQKGDTGNNEQFF
>TRBV5-8|once
CASTLGYTSGGQRQYF
>TRBV9|NA
CASSVEHRGQNGYTF
>TRBV6-2/TRBV6-3|NA
CASSSPAAQQETQYF
>TRBV12-3/TRBV12-4|NA
CASSGSGVEKLFF
>TRBV6-5|NA
CASSYSIQGGYEQYF
>TRBV6-2/TRBV6-3|once
CASSLGLAVEQFF
>TRBV19|NA
CASSINEGANGELFF
>TRBV11-3|NA
CASSLDLGTGGVEAFF
>TRBV4-1|NA
CASSQQAWETQYF
>TRBV7-3|NA
CASSFLGEVGDEQFF
>TRBV7-9|NA
CASSYRDRDSYGYTF
>TRBV2|NA
CASSVGEGNSPLHF
>TRBV7-2|NA
CASATGLNQPQHF
>TRBV4-2|NA
CASSLADRANTEAFF
>TRBV6-5|NA
CASSSGLGTAEAFF
>TRBV5-4|NA
CASSPGQGEITGELFF
>TRBV7-2|NA
CASSFTGTSGIETQYF
>TRBV4-2|NA
CASSQALGGDEKLFF
>TRBV6-2/TRBV6-3|NA
CASSYSNAGQGKSPLHF
>TRBV10-3|NA
CASRTGGLRNTEAFF
>TRBV27|NA
CASGTNRNTEAFF
>TRBV7-7|NA
CASSLEPRGYRGWLDSPLHF
>TRBV5-1|NA
CASGGSGGTGELFF
>TRBV24-1|once
CATSDWTTYNEQFF
>TRBV6-5|NA
CASSYSAVNSGNTIYF
>TRBV11-3|NA
CASSQRQGGTFEAFF
>TRBV7-2|once
CASSLDLYNEQFF
>TRBV12-3/TRBV12-4|once
CASSNRVQPQHF
>TRBV30|NA
CAWSSRTFSPLHF
>TRBV20-1|NA
CSAGRNQPQHF
>TRBV3-1/TRBV3-2|NA
CASSLTFGQGRMNTEAFF
>TRBV12-3/TRBV12-4|NA
CASSFTVTEAFF
>TRBV3-1/TRBV3-2|NA
CASSQEVRYTDTQYF
>TRBV2|NA
CASSGPRALSTEAFF
>TRBV2|NA
CASRLTGTDFLDTEAFF
>TRBV4-3|NA
CASSNLEGQGYEQYF
>TRBV24-1|NA
CATSDLAGGSYNEQFF
>TRBV11-2|NA
CASSFMGAVETQYF
>TRBV4-1|NA
CASSQVSGGNYGYTF
>TRBV5-4|NA
CASSLGGGGETQYF
>TRBV13|NA
CASSLAGVATDTQYF
>TRBV2|NA
CASSGGLAGVETQYF
>TRBV7-9|NA
CASSPGGGYNSPLHF
>TRBV28|NA
CASSAGGYTEAFF